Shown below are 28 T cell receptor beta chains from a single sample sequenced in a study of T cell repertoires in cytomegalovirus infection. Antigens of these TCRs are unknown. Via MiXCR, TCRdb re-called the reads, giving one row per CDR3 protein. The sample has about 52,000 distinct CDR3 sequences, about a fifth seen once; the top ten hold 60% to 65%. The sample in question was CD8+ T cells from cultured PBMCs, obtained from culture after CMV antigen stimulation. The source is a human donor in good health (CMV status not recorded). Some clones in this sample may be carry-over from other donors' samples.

The CDR3 loop reads CASSNRQTNQPQHF. Written as DNA, the CDR3 is TGTGCCAGCAGCAATAGACAAACAAATCAGCCCCAGCATTTT. This chain connects TRBV13 to TRBJ1-5, with unresolved D. Trimming left V 5 bases short and J 4 bases short, with 12 bases between. The CDR3 loop spans 14 amino acids. Germline lookup yields CDR1 PRHDT and CDR2 FYEKMQ (reference sequence).

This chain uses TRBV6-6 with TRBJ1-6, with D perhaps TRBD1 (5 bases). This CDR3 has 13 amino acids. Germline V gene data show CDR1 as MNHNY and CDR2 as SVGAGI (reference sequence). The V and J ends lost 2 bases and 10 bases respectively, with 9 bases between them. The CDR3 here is CASSYGANSPLHF. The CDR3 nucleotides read TGTGCCAGCAGTTACGGGGCGAACTCACCCCTCCACTTT.

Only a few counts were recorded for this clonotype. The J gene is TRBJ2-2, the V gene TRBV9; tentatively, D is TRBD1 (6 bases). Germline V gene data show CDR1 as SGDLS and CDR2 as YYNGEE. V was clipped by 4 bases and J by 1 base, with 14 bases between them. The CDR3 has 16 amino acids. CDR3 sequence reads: CASSPKGHQNTGELFF. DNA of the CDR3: TGTGCCAGCAGCCCCAAGGGACACCAGAACACCGGGGAGCTGTTTTTT.

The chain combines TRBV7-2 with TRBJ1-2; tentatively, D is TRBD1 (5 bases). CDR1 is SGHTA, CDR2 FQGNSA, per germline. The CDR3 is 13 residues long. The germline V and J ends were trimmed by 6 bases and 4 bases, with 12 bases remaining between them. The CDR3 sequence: CASSLGGTYGYTF. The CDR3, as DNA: TGTGCCAGCAGTCTGGGGGGGACCTATGGCTACACCTTC. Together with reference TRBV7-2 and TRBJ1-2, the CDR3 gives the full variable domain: GAGVSQSPSNKVTEKGKDVELRCDPISGHTALYWYRQSLGQGLEFLIYFQGNSAPDKSGLPSDRFSAERTGGSVSTLTIQRTQQEDSAVYLCASSLGGTYGYTFGSGTRLTVV.

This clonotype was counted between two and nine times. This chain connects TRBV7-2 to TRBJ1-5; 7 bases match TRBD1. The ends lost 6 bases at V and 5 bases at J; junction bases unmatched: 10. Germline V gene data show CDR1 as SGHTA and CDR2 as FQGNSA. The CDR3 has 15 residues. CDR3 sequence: CASSSGTATYQPQHF. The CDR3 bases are TGTGCCAGCAGTTCCGGGACAGCAACCTATCAGCCCCAGCATTTT.

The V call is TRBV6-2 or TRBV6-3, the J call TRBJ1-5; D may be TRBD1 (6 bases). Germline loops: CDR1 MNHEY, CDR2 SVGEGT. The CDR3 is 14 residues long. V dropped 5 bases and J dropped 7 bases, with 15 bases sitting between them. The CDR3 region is CASSTGQTSQPQHF. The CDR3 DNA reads TGTGCCAGCAGTACCGGACAGACAAGCCAGCCCCAGCATTTT.

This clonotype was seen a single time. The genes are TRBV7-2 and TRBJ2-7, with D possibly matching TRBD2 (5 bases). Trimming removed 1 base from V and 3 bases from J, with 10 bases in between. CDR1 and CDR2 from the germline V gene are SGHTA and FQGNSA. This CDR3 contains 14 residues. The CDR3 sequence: CASSLGPAVYEQYF. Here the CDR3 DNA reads TGTGCCAGCAGCTTAGGTCCAGCGGTCTACGAGCAGTACTTC. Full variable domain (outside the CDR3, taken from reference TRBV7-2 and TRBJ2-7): GAGVSQSPSNKVTEKGKDVELRCDPISGHTALYWYRQSLGQGLEFLIYFQGNSAPDKSGLPSDRFSAERTGGSVSTLTIQRTQQEDSAVYLCASSLGPAVYEQYFGPGTRLTVT.

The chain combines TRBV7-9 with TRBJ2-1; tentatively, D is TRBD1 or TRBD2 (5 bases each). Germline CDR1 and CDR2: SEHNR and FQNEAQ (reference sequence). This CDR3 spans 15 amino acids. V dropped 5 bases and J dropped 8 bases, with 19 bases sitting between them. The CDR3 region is CASSRIRGPGYEQFF. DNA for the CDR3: TGTGCCAGCAGCCGAATCCGGGGCCCAGGGTATGAGCAGTTCTTC. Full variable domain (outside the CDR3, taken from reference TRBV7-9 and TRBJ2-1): DTGVSQNPRHKITKRGQNVTFRCDPISEHNRLYWYRQTLGQGPEFLTYFQNEAQLEKSRLLSDRFSAERPKGSFSTLEIQRTEQGDSAMYLCASSRIRGPGYEQFFGPGTRLTVL.

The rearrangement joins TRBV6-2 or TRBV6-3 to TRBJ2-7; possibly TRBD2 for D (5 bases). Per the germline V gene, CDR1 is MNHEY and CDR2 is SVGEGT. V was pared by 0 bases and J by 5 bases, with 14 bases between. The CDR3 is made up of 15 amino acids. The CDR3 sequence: CASSYSDEGGNEQYF. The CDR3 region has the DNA TGTGCCAGCAGTTACTCCGACGAGGGTGGGAACGAGCAGTACTTC.

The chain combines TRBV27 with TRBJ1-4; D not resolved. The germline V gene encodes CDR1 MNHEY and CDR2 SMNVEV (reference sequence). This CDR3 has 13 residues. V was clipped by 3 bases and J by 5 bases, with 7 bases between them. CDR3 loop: CASSLVRNEKLFF. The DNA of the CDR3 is TGTGCCAGCAGTTTGGTCAGGAATGAAAAACTGTTTTTT.

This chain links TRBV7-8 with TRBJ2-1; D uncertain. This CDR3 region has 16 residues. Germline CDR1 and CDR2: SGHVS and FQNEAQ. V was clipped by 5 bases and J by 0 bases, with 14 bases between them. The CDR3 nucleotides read TGTGCCAGCAGCCTAAAGGGTTCGAGCTCCTACAATGAGCAGTTCTTC. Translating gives CASSLKGSSSYNEQFF.

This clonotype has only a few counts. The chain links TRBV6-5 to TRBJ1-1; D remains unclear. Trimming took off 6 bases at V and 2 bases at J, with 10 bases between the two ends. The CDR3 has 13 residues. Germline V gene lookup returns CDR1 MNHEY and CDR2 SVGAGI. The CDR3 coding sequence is TGTGCCAGCAGCCTCGGGCTTAACACTGAAGCTTTCTTT. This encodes CASSLGLNTEAFF.

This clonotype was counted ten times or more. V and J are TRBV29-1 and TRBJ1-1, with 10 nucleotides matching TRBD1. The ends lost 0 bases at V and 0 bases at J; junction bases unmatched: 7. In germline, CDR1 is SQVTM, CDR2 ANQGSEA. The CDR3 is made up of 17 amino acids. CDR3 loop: CSVEDPTGGGMNTEAFF. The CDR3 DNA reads TGCAGCGTTGAAGATCCGACAGGGGGCGGAATGAACACTGAAGCTTTCTTT.

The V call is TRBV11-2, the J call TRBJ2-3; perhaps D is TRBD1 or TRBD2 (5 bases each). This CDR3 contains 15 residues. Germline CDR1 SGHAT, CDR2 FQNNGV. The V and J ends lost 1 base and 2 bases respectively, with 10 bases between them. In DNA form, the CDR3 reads TGTGCCAGCAGCTTAGTGGGACGGGTCACAGATACGCAGTATTTT. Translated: CASSLVGRVTDTQYF. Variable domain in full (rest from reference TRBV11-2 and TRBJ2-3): EAGVAQSPRYKIIEKRQSVAFWCNPISGHATLYWYQQILGQGPKLLIQFQNNGVVDDSQLPKDRFSAERLKGVDSTLKIQPAKLEDSAVYLCASSLVGRVTDTQYFGPGTRLTVL.

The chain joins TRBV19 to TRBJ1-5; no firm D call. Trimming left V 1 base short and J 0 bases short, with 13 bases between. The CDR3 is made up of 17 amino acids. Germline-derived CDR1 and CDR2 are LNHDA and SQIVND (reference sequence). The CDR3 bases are TGTGCCAGTAGTATAGGCCCGGGTTATTATAGCAATCAGCCCCAGCATTTT. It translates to CASSIGPGYYSNQPQHF.

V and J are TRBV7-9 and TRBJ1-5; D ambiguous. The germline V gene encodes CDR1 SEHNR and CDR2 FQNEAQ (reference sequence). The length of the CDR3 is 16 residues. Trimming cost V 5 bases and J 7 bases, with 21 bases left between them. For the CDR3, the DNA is TGTGCCAGCAGCACGACGTTGGACCCAAACGGGCAGCCCCAGCATTTT. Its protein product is CASSTTLDPNGQPQHF.

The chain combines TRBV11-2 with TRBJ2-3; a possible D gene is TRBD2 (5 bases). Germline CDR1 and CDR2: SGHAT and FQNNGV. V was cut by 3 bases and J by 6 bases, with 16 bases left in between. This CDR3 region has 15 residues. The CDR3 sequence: CASSFRTWPRDTQYF. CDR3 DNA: TGTGCCAGCAGCTTTCGGACTTGGCCTCGGGATACGCAGTATTTT.

The DNA of the CDR3 is TGTGCCAGCAACTGGGATAGCGCGGGGGGAGGGACCGGGGAGCTGTTTTTT. Translating it yields CASNWDSAGGGTGELFF. This rearrangement joins TRBV27 to TRBJ2-2, with TRBD2 identical over 8 bases. Germline lookup yields CDR1 MNHEY and CDR2 SMNVEV (reference sequence). CDR3 length equals 17 residues. Trimming at V came to 7 bases and at J to 5 bases, leaving 15 bases not matched to a gene.

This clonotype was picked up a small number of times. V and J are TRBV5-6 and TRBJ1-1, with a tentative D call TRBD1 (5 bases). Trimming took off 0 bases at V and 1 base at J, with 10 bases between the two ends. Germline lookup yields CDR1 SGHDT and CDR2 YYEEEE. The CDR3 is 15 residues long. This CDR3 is CASSLASGANTEAFF. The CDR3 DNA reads TGTGCCAGCAGCTTGGCATCCGGGGCGAACACTGAAGCTTTCTTT.

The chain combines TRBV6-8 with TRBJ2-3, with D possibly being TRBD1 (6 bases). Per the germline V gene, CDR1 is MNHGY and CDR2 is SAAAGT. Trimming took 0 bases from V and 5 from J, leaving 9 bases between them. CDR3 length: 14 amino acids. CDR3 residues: CASSYSTGRDTQYF. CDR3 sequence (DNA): TGTGCCAGCAGTTACTCGACAGGAAGAGATACGCAGTATTTT.

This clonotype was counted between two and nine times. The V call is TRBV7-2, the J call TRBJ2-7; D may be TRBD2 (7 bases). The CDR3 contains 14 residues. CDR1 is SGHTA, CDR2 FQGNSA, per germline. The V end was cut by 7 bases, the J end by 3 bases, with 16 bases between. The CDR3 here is CASTLGRGHYEQYF. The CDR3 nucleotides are TGTGCCAGCACCCTGGGGCGGGGGCACTACGAGCAGTACTTC.

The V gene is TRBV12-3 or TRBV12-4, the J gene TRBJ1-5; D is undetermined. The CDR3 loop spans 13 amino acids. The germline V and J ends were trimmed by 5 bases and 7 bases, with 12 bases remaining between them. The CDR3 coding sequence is TGTGCCAGCAGTATATCGCAAGGCCAGCCCCAGCATTTT. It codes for CASSISQGQPQHF.

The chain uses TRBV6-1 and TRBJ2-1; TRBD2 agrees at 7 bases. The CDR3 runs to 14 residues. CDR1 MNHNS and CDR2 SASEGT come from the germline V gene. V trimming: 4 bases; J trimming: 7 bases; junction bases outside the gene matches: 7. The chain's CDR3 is CASSGTRIENEQFF. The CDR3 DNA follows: TGTGCCAGCAGTGGGACTAGGATCGAAAATGAGCAGTTCTTC.

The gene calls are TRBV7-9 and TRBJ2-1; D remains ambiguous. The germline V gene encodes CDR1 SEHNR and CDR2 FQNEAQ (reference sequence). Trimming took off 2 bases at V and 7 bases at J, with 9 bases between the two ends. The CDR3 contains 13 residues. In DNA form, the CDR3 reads TGTGCCAGCAGCTTAAGATCCGGTAATGAGCAGTTCTTC. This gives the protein CASSLRSGNEQFF.

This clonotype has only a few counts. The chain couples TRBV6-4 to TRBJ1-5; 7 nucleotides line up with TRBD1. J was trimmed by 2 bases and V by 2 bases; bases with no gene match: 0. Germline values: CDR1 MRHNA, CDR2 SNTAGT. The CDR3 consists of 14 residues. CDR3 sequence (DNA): TGTGCCAGCAGTGACCAGGGGGGCAATCAGCCCCAGCATTTT. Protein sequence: CASSDQGGNQPQHF.

The CDR3 region is CASSFTPGRISYNEQFF. CDR3 sequence (DNA): TGTGCCAGCAGTTTCACCCCGGGGAGGATTTCCTACAATGAGCAGTTCTTC. The chain uses TRBV12-3 or TRBV12-4 and TRBJ2-1, with a possible D match to TRBD2 (6 bases). Trimming pared 3 bases from V and 1 base from J, leaving 16 bases between. The CDR3 is 17 amino acids.

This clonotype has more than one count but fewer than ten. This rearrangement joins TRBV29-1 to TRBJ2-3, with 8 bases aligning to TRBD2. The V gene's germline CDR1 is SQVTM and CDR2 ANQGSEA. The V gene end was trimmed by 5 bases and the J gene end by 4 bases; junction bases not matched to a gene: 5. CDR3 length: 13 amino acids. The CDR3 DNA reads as TGCAGCGTTCGAGCGACTAGCGCAGATACGCAGTATTTT. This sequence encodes CSVRATSADTQYF.

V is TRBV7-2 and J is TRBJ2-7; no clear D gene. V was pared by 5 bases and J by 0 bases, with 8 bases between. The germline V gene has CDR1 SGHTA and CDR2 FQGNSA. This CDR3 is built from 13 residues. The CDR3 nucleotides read TGTGCCAGCAGCGCGGACGTCTCCTACGAGCAGTACTTC. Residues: CASSADVSYEQYF.